The following is a TCR beta chain sequence with its context. This clone has just a few counts. Its antigen is currently not known. The record has no base qualities; no much larger clone is one base away. These data are taken from a study of cytomegalovirus exposure and HLA in healthy donors (TCRdb year 2017). Context from the whole study: In an earlier analysis of some 550 of the donors, 250 to 350 Gb of sequence data and 90 million to 120 million unique TCR beta sequences from 150 million to 200 million T cells were reported. Around 330 gigabases of sequencing data and around 88 million unique TCR sequences made up an early release that covered 500 to 700 HLA-typed donors. Of the 300 to 500 genotyped donors, less than 90% were placed in the genetic ancestry cluster associated with self-reported Caucasian donors. The study aimed to test whether signatures of past pathogen exposure could be identified by cataloging public T cell receptors. The T cell repertoires of around 730 subjects were profiled by immunosequencing and related to cytomegalovirus serostatus. Besides the first cohort of approximately 670 subjects, a separate validation cohort made up of 120 or so different subjects was used. The study combined high-throughput TCR immunosequencing, statistical association of individual TCRs with disease status, and machine learning to predict cytomegalovirus infection status. A later analysis re-examined previously published TCR beta repertoires from hundreds of donors and added high-resolution HLA genotyping to investigate patterns of TCR occurrence. In the later analysis, no new phenotypic data were used to find candidate immune exposures; instead, reliance was placed on TCR beta sequences and their occurrence across donors. An earlier analysis of some 600 of the donors applied high-throughput TCR beta sequencing to assess whether each TCR beta V gene segment acted as functional or pseudogenic. Donor age, sex, ethnicity and CMV serostatus were compiled alongside the repertoire data. Genome-wide SNP genotypes for about 65% of the 666 donors were used in a later genetic analysis, which treated that subset as a discovery cohort. All discovery cohort repertoires had been generated on a single sequencing platform. Class I and class II HLA loci were covered by the typing at four-digit resolution. Typing coverage varied by locus: about 629-630 donors for A, B, C, DRB1 and DQB1; roughly 500 for DQA1; approximately 610 for DPA1; some 470 for DPB1. About five DR-DQ haplotypes were treated as single units for association and clustering because of strong linkage in the cohort. On average, about 240,000 unique TCR beta nucleotide sequences were sequenced per donor among some 420 genotyped donors of the cohort, with roughly 18% of those sequences being non-productive.

Findings and caveats that apply to the study as a whole: In a later analysis, HLA-associated TCR beta chains were found to be more clonally expanded and to have lower generation probabilities than equally common non-associated chains. Because counts were too low, more than 15 rarely observed V segments, including chromosome 9 orphons, were left out of the earlier analysis of 500 to 650 of the donors. A cluster of highly shared sequence variants was judged likely to represent a technical artifact of the sequencing pipeline. The 87-base-pair reads could not distinguish some IMGT-functional V segments, including TRBV6-2 and TRBV6-3, so those segments were excluded. An association between a missense DCLRE1C variant and V-gene and J-gene trimming of TCR beta chains was found in a later genetic analysis and replicated in an independent cohort. Across donors, most TCR sequences were observed very rarely, whereas some public TCRs were present in many individuals. CMV serostatus was the only immune exposure information available for the cohort. This cohort had only TCR beta chains sequenced, and the lack of alpha or paired-chain data limited which features could be detected. It was suggested by the authors that the approach could potentially be generalized to other disease states and immunological phenotypes. At a false discovery rate of 0.05, a later analysis linked some 18,000 TCR beta sequences to specific HLA alleles. In vitro tests confirmed that a few of the cytomegalovirus-associated TCR beta chains recognize cytomegalovirus antigens. In a later analysis, the rate of TCR association differed among HLA loci, with DRB1 alleles having the most associated TCRs and HLA-C alleles having the fewest. Because HLA typing was missing for some donors at each locus, association tests included only the typed subset. In a later analysis, most CMV-associated TCR beta chains were found to appear HLA-restricted, with HLA associations seemingly driven largely by CMV exposure. Several of the top co-occurrence clusters appeared to be linked to parvovirus B19, influenza, CMV and Epstein-Barr virus, according to a later analysis. A further reported finding was that TCR beta sequences accurately predicted the HLA-A and HLA-B alleles for most subjects in the first cohort. According to a later genetic analysis, donors in an Asian-associated ancestry cluster had fewer N-insertions in productive TCRs than the roughly 660-donor mean. Roughly uniform sequencing depth across donors was assumed in presence/absence analyses, although this assumption may not hold. An earlier analysis of approximately 590 of the donors showed that most TCR beta V segments appeared in productive rearrangements either about 87% or about 30% of the time, which broadly matched IMGT annotations. The study gave a list of about 160 TCR beta chains associated with cytomegalovirus. When HLA alleles, especially DR and DQ, strongly co-occurred, attributing TCR associations to individual alleles was difficult. The classifier was reported to diagnose cytomegalovirus status with high specificity and sensitivity in both the original and validation cohorts. Correlated functional status among segregating V segments might reflect linkage disequilibrium, but an unknown experimental factor could not be ruled out.

CDR1 LNHDA and CDR2 SQIVND are derived from the germline V gene (reference sequence). The CDR3 numbers 14 residues from cysteine through phenylalanine. Left in the record is the CDR3 DNA by itself, 42 bases read in frame from the first base. V loses 0 bases, J loses 4 bases, and the germline ends lie 10 bases apart. Library construction relied on the immunoSEQ multiplex PCR assay. The multiplex PCR relied on a mix of 60 forward primers for TCR Vbeta segments and 13 reverse primers for TCR Jbeta segments. Amplification of the CDR3 region of rearranged TCR beta genes was performed with a multiplex PCR assay on genomic DNA. On the Illumina HiSeq System, the amplified TCR beta libraries were sequenced as 87-base-pair reads. Per the source publication's procedure: A later analysis counted tens of millions of unique TCR beta chains across the 700 or so repertoires, and some 11 million of these chains were shared by at least two donors. Raw reads were error-corrected and collapsed into unique sequences by a nearest-neighbor algorithm in which closely related sequences were merged to remove PCR and sequencing errors. CDR3 sequences were aligned to IMGT reference sequences to assign V, D and J gene segments. For a sequence to be retained, a match of at least six nucleotides to both a V gene segment and a J gene segment was required. Rearrangements were called productive when the CDR3 lacked stop codons and stayed in frame with V and J; all others were non-productive. CDR3 was defined by IMGT convention, running from the second conserved V-encoded cysteine to the conserved J-encoded phenylalanine. The earlier analysis of more than 450 of the donors excluded sequences that lacked an unambiguous match to a single V gene segment. In an earlier analysis of several hundred of the donors, a V segment was called functional when productive rearrangements were above 56.7%, and segregating when the standard deviation between donors exceeded 5%. To diagnose cytomegalovirus status from the catalog of TCR beta chain sequences, a statistical classification framework was built. In a later analysis, TCR nucleotide sequences were compared against IMGT/GENE-DB human TR gene sequences so that V and J genes could be assigned. In a later analysis, CDR3 sequences and most-parsimonious VDJ recombination scenarios were assigned using the TCRdist pipeline. In a later analysis, every TCR beta chain was defined by the combination of its CDR3 amino acid sequence and its V-gene family, and reads without a unique V-gene family were dropped. In a later analysis, several hundred highly shared, low-generation-probability nucleotide sequences were removed to address suspected cross-contamination and a sequencing artifact. For each public chain, a later analysis derived a clonal expansion index from normalized ranks of inferred template counts within each repertoire. Generation probabilities in a later analysis came from a VDJ recombination model fitted to out-of-frame rearrangements, and those results were checked against IGoR. In a later analysis, TCR-TCR, TCR-HLA and TCR-CMV co-occurrence was scored with hypergeometric tests, and a repertoire-size bias correction was applied to TCR pairs. False discovery rates were estimated in a later analysis by permuting HLA or CMV assignments 20 times. In a later analysis, co-occurring TCRs were grouped using DBSCAN, with TCRdist sequence similarity added in when clustering inside HLA-allele-positive subsets. Repertoires with fewer than 30,000 or more than 120,000 public chains, plus five repertoires with anomalous nucleotide sharing, were excluded from co-occurrence clustering. The immuneACCESS repertoire file appears here via TCRdb, limited to in-frame rearrangements. These files lack a portion of the clones; in checked studies, under half of the deficit traces to unresolved V genes, and the cause of the others is not known. V and J calls and clone size come straight from that table; D and trimming were deduced from the DNA. A total of roughly 110,000 clones appear in this sample, around 76% of them only once. Of the sample, roughly 2% is held by the ten largest clones.

The cohort consisted of 666 healthy bone marrow donors. At the time of sampling, all cohort members were nominally healthy, though unrecorded immune exposures were likely present. The donor tested CMV seronegative, placing the donor among the 350 or so seronegative members of the cohort. A peripheral blood sample was collected from each donor, and TCR beta sequencing was performed on peripheral blood mononuclear cells. The Qiagen DNeasy Blood Extraction Kit was used to extract genomic DNA from the blood cell samples. This TCR derives from a man younger than 35 in good health and CMV-seronegative. Recombination linked TRBV19 to TRBJ2-7, with an unclear D gene assignment. The sample was PBMCs. The encoded CDR3 is CASSIDPYGYEQYF. The sequence in DNA is TGTGCCAGTAGTATAGATCCCTACGGGTACGAGCAGTACTTC. Supplemented by the reference TRBV19 and TRBJ2-7 proteins around the CDR3, the complete variable domain is DGGITQSPKYLFRKEGQNVTLSCEQNLNHDAMYWYRQDPGQGLRLIYYSQIVNDFQKGDIAEGYSVSREKKESFPLTVTSAQKNPTAFYLCASSIDPYGYEQYFGPGTRLTVT.